What follows is one T cell receptor beta chain and its context. Its antigen is currently unknown. The sample originates from a study of shared clonotypes between healthy human individuals. Overall study results and limits: Naive subsets, compared against memory subsets, generally had larger estimated richness values.

Genomic DNA from each subset was divided evenly over several immunoSEQ plates. Clones were sequenced by immunoSEQ multiplex PCR, and TCRdb holds only the in-frame ones, with some missing. The data hold some 1.5 million clones, with about 98% observed a single time. Recent acute infections and vaccinations were absent in the healthy HIV-negative adult donors. Trimming left V 4 bases short and J 8 bases short, with 9 bases between. CDR3 length equals 12 residues. Germline lookup yields CDR1 SNHLY and CDR2 FYNNEI. The V call is TRBV2, the J call TRBJ2-1; no clear D gene. This TCR came from a man under 40 in good health. The sequenced material came from naive CD4+ T cells sorted from blood. Subset noted: CD45RA+ positively selected. CDR3 bases: TGTGCCAGCAGTGCGGATCTCGATGAGCAGTTCTTC. It specifies CASSADLDEQFF.